This TCR beta chain came from a study of control samples from healthy donors and cancer patients. Assay: immunoSEQ multiplex PCR; the TCRdb copy retains only in-frame clones and omits some. The sample contains 130,000 or so clones, about 88% of which appear only once. Material: blood. The sequence derives from a man over 45 in good health.

The CDR3 DNA sequence: TGTGCCAGCAGCTGGGGGGCTGGGGGCACAGATACGCAGTATTTT. Protein sequence: CASSWGAGGTDTQYF. The V call is TRBV7-2, the J call TRBJ2-3, with D possibly called TRBD1 or TRBD2 (6 bases each). Germline V CDR1 and CDR2: SGHTA, FQGNSA. CDR3 size: 15 residues. V was pared by 4 bases and J by 1 base, with 12 bases between.